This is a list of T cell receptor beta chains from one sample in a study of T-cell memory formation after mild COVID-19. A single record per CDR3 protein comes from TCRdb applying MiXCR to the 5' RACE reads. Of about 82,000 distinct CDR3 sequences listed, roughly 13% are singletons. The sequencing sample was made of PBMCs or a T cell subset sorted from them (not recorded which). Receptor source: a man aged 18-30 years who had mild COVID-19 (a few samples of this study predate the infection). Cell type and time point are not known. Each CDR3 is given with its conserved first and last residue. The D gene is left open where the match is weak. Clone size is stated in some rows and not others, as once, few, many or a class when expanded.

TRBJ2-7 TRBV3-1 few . CASSQDRGLLSYEQYF TGTGCCAGCAGCCAAGATAGGGGACTTCTCTCCTACGAGCAGTACTTC
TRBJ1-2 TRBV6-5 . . CASMGVNYGYTF TGTGCCAGCATGGGCGTAAACTATGGCTACACCTTC
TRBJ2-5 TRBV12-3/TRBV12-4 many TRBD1 CASSRGQGAKETQYF TGTGCCAGCAGCCGGGGACAGGGGGCCAAAGAGACCCAGTACTTC
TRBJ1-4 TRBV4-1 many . CASSLGGAEKLFF TGCGCCAGCAGCCTGGGGGGAGCGGAAAAACTGTTTTTT
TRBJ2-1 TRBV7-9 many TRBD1 CASSPGQAPNEQFF TGTGCCAGCAGCCCCGGACAGGCGCCCAATGAGCAGTTCTTC
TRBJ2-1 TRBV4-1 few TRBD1 CASSHEDRGRDNEQFF TGCGCCAGCAGCCACGAAGACAGGGGGAGAGACAATGAGCAGTTCTTC
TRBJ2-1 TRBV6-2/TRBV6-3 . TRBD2 CASIGGLVKLGDEQFF TGTGCCAGCATCGGGGGACTAGTCAAGCTCGGTGATGAGCAGTTCTTC
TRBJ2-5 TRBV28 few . CASSPALQETQYF TGTGCCAGCAGCCCGGCCCTTCAAGAGACCCAGTACTTC
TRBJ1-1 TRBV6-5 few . CASSYSRGEAFF TGTGCCAGCAGTTACTCTAGGGGCGAAGCTTTCTTT
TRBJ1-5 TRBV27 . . CASSSGPFLNQPQHF TGTGCCAGCAGTTCCGGACCGTTCCTCAATCAGCCCCAGCATTTT
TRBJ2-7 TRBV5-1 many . CASSSRGAGYEQYF TGCGCCAGCAGCTCCCGGGGGGCGGGCTACGAGCAGTACTTC
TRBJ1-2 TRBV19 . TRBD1 CATERQGKGYTF TGTGCCACTGAGAGACAGGGGAAAGGCTACACCTTC
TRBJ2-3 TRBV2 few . CASSEVRGGPDTQYF TGTGCCAGCAGTGAAGTTAGAGGGGGGCCAGATACGCAGTATTTT
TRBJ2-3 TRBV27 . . CASSSDGSTDTQYF TGTGCCAGCAGTTCGGACGGTAGCACAGATACGCAGTATTTT
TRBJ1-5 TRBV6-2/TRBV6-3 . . CASSYGYGNQPQHF TGTGCCAGCAGTTACGGGTATGGCAATCAGCCCCAGCATTTT
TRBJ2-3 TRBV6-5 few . CASTSGLFGGSTDTQYF TGTGCCAGCACCTCCGGCCTATTCGGGGGAAGCACAGATACGCAGTATTTT
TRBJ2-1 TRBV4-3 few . CASSPGTPSYNEQFF TGCGCCAGCAGTCCCGGGACTCCAAGCTACAATGAGCAGTTCTTC
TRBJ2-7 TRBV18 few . CASSTGANSYEQYF TGTGCCAGCTCAACCGGAGCCAACTCCTACGAGCAGTACTTC
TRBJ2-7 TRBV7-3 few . CASSLALNYEQYF TGTGCCAGCAGCTTAGCCTTGAACTACGAGCAGTACTTC
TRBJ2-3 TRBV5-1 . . CASSPPQRTDTQYF TGCGCCAGCAGCCCCCCGCAGCGCACAGATACGCAGTATTTT
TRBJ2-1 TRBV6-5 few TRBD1 CASRSGTGYFYNEQFF TGTGCCAGCAGATCCGGGACAGGGTATTTTTACAATGAGCAGTTCTTC
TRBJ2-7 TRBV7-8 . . CASSFKGSDYEQYF TGTGCCAGCAGCTTTAAGGGGAGCGACTACGAGCAGTACTTC
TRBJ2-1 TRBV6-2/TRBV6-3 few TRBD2 CASSYSSGVANEQFF TGTGCCAGCAGTTACTCTAGCGGGGTTGCCAATGAGCAGTTCTTC
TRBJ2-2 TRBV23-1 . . CASSHTGELFF TGCGCCAGCAGTCACACCGGGGAGCTGTTTTTT
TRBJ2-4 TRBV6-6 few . CASMPQGGKNIQYF TGTGCCAGCATGCCCCAGGGAGGCAAAAACATTCAGTACTTC
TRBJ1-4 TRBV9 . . CASSTRGVGHEKLFF TGTGCCAGCAGCACTAGGGGCGTAGGGCATGAAAAACTGTTTTTT
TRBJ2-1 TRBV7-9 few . CASSQIASRNEQFF TGTGCCAGCAGCCAAATCGCGTCTAGGAATGAGCAGTTCTTC
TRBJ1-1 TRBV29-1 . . CSATGTFF TGCAGCGCCACAGGGACTTTCTTT
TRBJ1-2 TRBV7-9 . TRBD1 CASSSQHGTAKITGGYTF TGTGCCAGCAGCTCCCAACACGGGACAGCGAAGATAACGGGGGGCTACACCTTC
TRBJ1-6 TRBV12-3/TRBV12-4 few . CASSPRAGAYRSPLHF TGTGCCAGCAGTCCCCGGGCCGGGGCTTATCGATCACCCCTCCACTTT
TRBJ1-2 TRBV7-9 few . CASSLQGSYGYTF TGTGCCAGCAGCTTACAGGGGAGCTATGGCTACACCTTC
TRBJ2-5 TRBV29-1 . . CSARGRGRETQYF TGCAGCGCCCGAGGGCGGGGGCGAGAGACCCAGTACTTC
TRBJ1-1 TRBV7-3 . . CASSQTRNTEAFF TGTGCCAGCAGCCAAACACGTAACACTGAAGCTTTCTTT
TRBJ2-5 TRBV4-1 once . CASSPLEGGGARETQYF TGCGCCAGCAGCCCCCTCGAGGGGGGGGGGGCGAGGGAGACCCAGTACTTC
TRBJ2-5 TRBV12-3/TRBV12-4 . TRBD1 CASTPTTGRETQYF TGTGCCAGCACTCCGACGACAGGGCGGGAGACCCAGTACTTC
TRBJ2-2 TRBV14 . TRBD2 CASSQEYPSGVDGELFF TGTGCCAGCAGCCAAGAGTATCCTAGCGGGGTTGACGGGGAGCTGTTTTTT
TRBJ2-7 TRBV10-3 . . CAISEDDSYEQYF TGTGCCATCAGTGAGGATGACAGCTACGAGCAGTACTTC
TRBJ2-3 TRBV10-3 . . CAISDRGATDTQYF TGTGCCATCAGTGATCGGGGGGCCACAGATACGCAGTATTTT
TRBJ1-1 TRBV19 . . CASSLYTEAFF TGTGCCAGTAGCTTATACACTGAAGCTTTCTTT
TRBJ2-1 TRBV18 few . CASSPRPGRGNEQFF TGTGCCAGCTCACCCCGCCCAGGGAGAGGGAATGAGCAGTTCTTC
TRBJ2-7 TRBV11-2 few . CASSLGETYEQYF TGTGCCAGCAGCTTAGGGGAAACTTACGAGCAGTACTTC
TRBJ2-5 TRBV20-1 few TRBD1 CSASRATDREQETQYF TGCAGTGCTAGCCGCGCTACGGACAGGGAGCAAGAGACCCAGTACTTC
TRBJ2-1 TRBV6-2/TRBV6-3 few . CASSWQVHNEQFF TGTGCCAGCAGTTGGCAGGTCCACAATGAGCAGTTCTTC
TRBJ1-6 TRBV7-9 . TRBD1 CASSSFQLGTGYSPLHF TGTGCCAGCAGCTCCTTCCAACTCGGGACAGGGTATTCACCCCTCCACTTT
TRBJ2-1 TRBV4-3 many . CASSQVGDGTYGARDEQFF TGCGCCAGCAGCCAAGTGGGGGACGGGACCTACGGTGCCCGCGATGAGCAGTTCTTC
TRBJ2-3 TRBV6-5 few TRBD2 CASNGRGEGSDTQYF TGTGCCAGCAACGGGCGGGGGGAAGGATCAGATACGCAGTATTTT
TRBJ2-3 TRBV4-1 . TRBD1 CASSRGQVQDTQYF TGCGCCAGCAGCCGGGGACAGGTTCAAGATACGCAGTATTTT
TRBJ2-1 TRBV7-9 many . CASSLYQYNEQFF TGTGCCAGCAGCTTATACCAGTACAATGAGCAGTTCTTC
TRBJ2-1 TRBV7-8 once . CASRTSAEYNEQFF TGTGCCAGCAGAACCTCGGCAGAGTACAATGAGCAGTTCTTC
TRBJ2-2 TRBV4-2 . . CASSHAAQNTGELFF TGTGCCAGCAGTCACGCGGCACAAAACACCGGGGAGCTGTTTTTT
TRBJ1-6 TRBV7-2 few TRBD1 CASSRIRQGWNSPLHF TGTGCCAGCAGCCGGATCAGACAGGGGTGGAATTCACCCCTCCACTTT
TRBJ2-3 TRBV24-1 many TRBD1 CATSDPLLDRGADTQYF TGTGCCACCAGTGACCCGCTGCTAGACAGGGGGGCAGATACGCAGTATTTT
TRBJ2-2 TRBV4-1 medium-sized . CASSQTDTGELFF TGCGCCAGCAGCCAAACCGATACCGGGGAGCTGTTTTTT
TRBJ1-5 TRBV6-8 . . CASPGAGCQPQHF TGTGCCAGCCCCGGGGCGGGGTGTCAGCCCCAGCATTTT
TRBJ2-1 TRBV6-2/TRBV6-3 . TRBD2 CASSPASGGFYNEQFF TGTGCCAGCAGTCCGGCTAGCGGGGGGTTCTACAATGAGCAGTTCTTC
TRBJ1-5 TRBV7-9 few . CASSSPGDQPQHF TGTGCCAGCAGCTCCCCCGGCGATCAGCCCCAGCATTTT
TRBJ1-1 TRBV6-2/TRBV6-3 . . CASSYGTITEAFF TGTGCCAGCAGTTACGGAACAATCACTGAAGCTTTCTTT
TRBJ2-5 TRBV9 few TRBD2 CASSDSGREETQYF TGTGCCAGCAGCGATAGCGGGAGAGAAGAGACCCAGTACTTC
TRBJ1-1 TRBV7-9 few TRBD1 CASSLGTGGWDTEAFF TGTGCCAGCAGCTTGGGGACAGGGGGATGGGACACTGAAGCTTTCTTT
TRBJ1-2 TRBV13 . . CASLNMYGYTF TGTGCCAGCCTAAACATGTATGGCTACACCTTC